The 10 T cell receptor beta chains reported below all come from one sample, sequenced in a study of shared clonotypes between healthy human individuals. Repertoires were generated with immunoSEQ multiplex PCR, while TCRdb's copy carries only in-frame clones and drops some. Of about 2.3 million clones listed, 85% to 95% are singletons. The sample consisted of naive CD4+ T cells from PBMCs. Subset given: CD45RA+ positively selected. The receptor set was obtained from a man aged 18 to 29 in good health. Some clones in this sample may be carry-over from other donors' samples.

The J gene is TRBJ2-3, the V gene TRBV7-9, with 7 bases aligning to TRBD2. V was clipped by 2 bases and J by 4 bases; unmatched bases: 6. Germline lookup yields CDR1 SEHNR and CDR2 FQNEAQ (reference sequence). The CDR3 is made up of 15 amino acids. CDR3 amino acids: CASSLIGGSADTQYF. Here the CDR3 DNA reads TGTGCCAGCAGCTTAATTGGCGGGAGCGCAGATACGCAGTATTTT.

This rearrangement joins TRBV9 to TRBJ1-5, with D hard to call. CDR1 is SGDLS and CDR2 is YYNGEE in the germline V gene. CDR3 length equals 11 residues. The CDR3 bases are TGTGAGGGAGCTTCTAATCAGCCCCAGCATTTT. This sequence encodes CEGASNQPQHF.

The chain is built from TRBV30 and TRBJ1-5; 11 nucleotides align to TRBD1. Germline-derived CDR1 and CDR2 are GTSNPN and SVGIG (reference sequence). The CDR3 sequence is 15 residues long. Trimming removed 5 bases from V and 6 bases from J; junction bases left unmatched: 9. The CDR3 loop reads CAWGNGTGGIQPQHF. The CDR3 nucleotides are TGTGCCTGGGGGAACGGGACAGGGGGGATTCAGCCCCAGCATTTT.

The chain combines TRBV27 with TRBJ2-7; 8 positions agree with TRBD2. J gave up 0 bases and V 5 bases, and 6 bases lay outside the gene matches. The CDR3 runs 15 residues. Germline loops: CDR1 MNHEY, CDR2 SMNVEV (reference sequence). The CDR3 DNA reads as TGTGCCAGCAGTCACACTAGCGGCAACTCCTACGAGCAGTACTTC. Residues: CASSHTSGNSYEQYF.

As concerns this clone: At one boundary the junction diverges from the germline segment, which might be a read error. The chain has TRBV7-2 and TRBJ2-5, with D possibly being TRBD1 or TRBD2 (5 bases each). Germline V gene lookup returns CDR1 SGHTA and CDR2 FQGNSA. This CDR3 contains 15 residues. Here the CDR3 reads CASRLGTVEGETQYF. CDR3 nucleotides: TGTGCCAGCCGCTTAGGGACCGTCGAAGGGGAGACCCAGTACTTC.

This clone was counted once. The chain combines TRBV4-2 with TRBJ2-3, with 8 positions matching TRBD1. The CDR3 runs to 18 residues. The germline gives CDR1 LGHNA, CDR2 YNFKEQ. Losses at the gene ends were 0 bases for V and 4 bases for J; bases not matched to a gene: 12. The DNA of the CDR3 is TGTGCCAGCAGCCAAGATCGTTGGACCACAGGGGGAGCAGATACGCAGTATTTT. Its translation is CASSQDRWTTGGADTQYF.

V gene TRBV7-3 combines with J gene TRBJ2-1; D might be TRBD1 (6 bases). V lost 5 bases, J lost 4 bases, and 9 bases lay in between. CDR3 length: 13 residues. Germline CDR1 SGHTA, CDR2 FQGTGA. CDR3 residues: CASSAGTYNEQFF. The DNA of the CDR3 is TGTGCCAGCAGCGCCGGGACATACAATGAGCAGTTCTTC.

This chain links TRBV9 with TRBJ2-7; D is unresolved. This CDR3 spans 13 amino acids. Germline lookup yields CDR1 SGDLS and CDR2 YYNGEE. Trimming cost V 3 bases and J 2 bases, with 9 bases left between them. This CDR3 is CASSARLAYEQYF. The CDR3 nucleotides are TGTGCCAGCAGCGCTAGGCTAGCCTACGAGCAGTACTTC.

CDR3: CASSIGPGSIDEQFF. CDR3 DNA sequence: TGTGCCAGTAGTATAGGGCCAGGGAGTATCGATGAGCAGTTCTTC. The V call is TRBV19, the J call TRBJ2-1; D may be TRBD1 or TRBD2 (5 bases each). Germline V gene lookup returns CDR1 LNHDA and CDR2 SQIVND (reference sequence). The CDR3 loop spans 15 amino acids. V was pared by 1 base and J by 8 bases, with 15 bases between.

The V gene is TRBV6-1, the J gene TRBJ1-2; D is undetermined. Between the trimmed V and J ends, which lost 1 base and 8 bases, there was a span of 5 bases. CDR3 length: 11 residues. Germline V gene data show CDR1 as MNHNS and CDR2 as SASEGT. The CDR3 DNA reads TGTGCCAGCAGTGAAGTGGCGGGCTACACCTTC. It yields the protein CASSEVAGYTF.